These 23 T cell receptor beta chains share one sample of origin, sequenced in a study of cytomegalovirus exposure and HLA in healthy donors. PCR amplification relied on 60 Vbeta primers (plus 13 Jbeta primers). The assay was immunoSEQ multiplex PCR, and TCRdb's table has in-frame clones only and misses some. The top ten hold roughly 6.5% of the sample, which has about 110,000 clones, around 80% seen once. Sequenced sample: PBMCs. All receptors come from a woman between 50 and 59 years old in good health and CMV-seropositive.

This clone has only a few counts. This chain links TRBV28 with TRBJ2-5; TRBD1 is a possible D gene (6 bases). The closer fit of TRBJ2-7 to the DNA end suggests the J call may be wrong. Germline V gives CDR1 MDHEN, CDR2 SYDVKM. This CDR3 comprises 17 residues. In nucleotides, the CDR3 is TGTGCCAGCAGTTTGTCAGGGGTTGGTGGGAACGCCTACGAGCAGTACTTC. Protein sequence: CASSLSGVGGNAYEQYF.

This clone appeared a few times. J is TRBJ1-1 and V is TRBV6-1, with D possibly matching TRBD1 (5 bases). V lost 4 bases to trimming and J lost 3 bases, with 9 bases between them. The V gene's germline CDR1 is MNHNS and CDR2 SASEGT. The CDR3 is 13 residues long. The CDR3 DNA follows: TGTGCCAGCAGTGGACAGTTGGACACTGAAGCTTTCTTT. Protein sequence: CASSGQLDTEAFF.

The chain carries TRBV19 and TRBJ2-3; 9 nucleotides align to TRBD2. The CDR3 loop spans 15 amino acids. From germline, CDR1 is LNHDA and CDR2 SQIVND (reference sequence). Losses at the gene ends were 1 base for V and 4 bases for J; bases not matched to a gene: 3. CDR3 in DNA: TGTGCCAGTAGTATAGGGTCTAGCGGGGCAGATACGCAGTATTTT. Its translation is CASSIGSSGADTQYF.

The genes are TRBV7-9 and TRBJ2-1, with 8 nucleotides matching TRBD1. The ends lost 10 bases at V and 6 bases at J; junction bases unmatched: 14. The CDR3 contains 15 residues. The germline gives CDR1 SEHNR, CDR2 FQNEAQ (reference sequence). DNA of the CDR3: TGTGCCATCCGAAATACAGGGGGGTCTGCCAATGAGCAGTTCTTC. It specifies CAIRNTGGSANEQFF.

The chain recombines TRBV30 with TRBJ1-3, with a possible D match to TRBD1 (6 bases). The germline V and J ends were trimmed by 0 bases and 6 bases, with 12 bases remaining between them. The germline CDR1 and CDR2 sequences are GTSNPN and SVGIG (reference sequence). The CDR3 length is 14 residues. The CDR3: CAWSVHRDVNTIYF. CDR3 in DNA: TGTGCCTGGAGTGTACACAGGGATGTAAACACCATATATTTT.

The CDR3 reads CASSLKTSGSTGELFF. CDR3 in DNA: TGCGCCAGCAGCTTGAAGACTAGCGGTTCCACCGGGGAGCTGTTTTTT. This rearrangement joins TRBV5-1 to TRBJ2-2; 9 nucleotides agree with TRBD2. V trimming: 1 base; J trimming: 4 bases; junction bases outside the gene matches: 5. CDR1 and CDR2 from the germline V gene are SGHRS and YFSETQ. The CDR3 sequence is 16 residues long.

V and J are TRBV18 and TRBJ2-3, with 10 bases lining up with TRBD2. Germline loops: CDR1 KGHSH, CDR2 LQKENI. This CDR3 region has 16 residues. The ends lost 6 bases at V and 5 bases at J; junction bases unmatched: 11. CDR3 residues: CASSALSGGSLDTQYF. The CDR3, as DNA: TGTGCCAGCTCCGCCCTTAGCGGGGGGTCGCTAGATACGCAGTATTTT.

This chain connects TRBV7-2 to TRBJ1-5; possible D gene TRBD1, 5 bases. V gave up 2 bases and J gave up 5 bases, with 13 bases separating them. The CDR3 is 15 residues long. Germline V lookup: CDR1 SGHTA, CDR2 FQGNSA. The CDR3 DNA is TGTGCCAGCAGCTTAACGTCAGGGTGGGATCAGCCCCAGCATTTT. Protein sequence: CASSLTSGWDQPQHF. The variable domain in full, with the rest retrieved from reference TRBV7-2 and TRBJ1-5, is GAGVSQSPSNKVTEKGKDVELRCDPISGHTALYWYRQSLGQGLEFLIYFQGNSAPDKSGLPSDRFSAERTGGSVSTLTIQRTQQEDSAVYLCASSLTSGWDQPQHFGDGTRLSIL.

This clone was counted between two and nine times. The V and J genes are TRBV4-1 and TRBJ1-1; tentative D call: TRBD1 (6 bases). The CDR3 spans 12 residues. From germline, CDR1 is MGHRA and CDR2 YSYEKL. V lost 8 bases and J 1 base, leaving 8 bases between the germline ends. Written as DNA, the CDR3 is TGCGCCAGCGGACAGCCGAACACTGAAGCTTTCTTT. Amino acid sequence: CASGQPNTEAFF.

The rearrangement joins TRBV5-1 to TRBJ1-2; no reliable D call. V lost 0 bases and J lost 13, with 13 bases in between. This CDR3 is built from 12 residues. CDR1 and CDR2 (germline): SGHRS, YFSETQ. CDR3: CASSLAGGEVTF. Here the CDR3 DNA reads TGCGCCAGCAGCTTGGCCGGCGGAGAGGTCACCTTC.

This clone was seen more than once but under ten times. This chain links TRBV2 with TRBJ1-2; 10 bases match TRBD1. CDR3 length: 12 amino acids. CDR1 and CDR2 (germline): SNHLY, FYNNEI. Losses at the gene ends were 9 bases for V and 8 bases for J; bases not matched to a gene: 6. The CDR3 reads CARRDRGNGYTF. CDR3 nucleotide sequence: TGTGCCAGGCGGGACAGGGGTAACGGCTACACCTTC.

The gene calls are TRBV5-1 and TRBJ2-1; 8 nucleotides match TRBD2. Germline loops: CDR1 SGHRS, CDR2 YFSETQ. J was trimmed by 0 bases and V by 1 base; bases with no gene match: 6. CDR3 length equals 17 residues. The CDR3 region has the DNA TGCGCCAGCAGCTTGCCTTTAGCGGGGCTCTCCTACAATGAGCAGTTCTTC. It specifies CASSLPLAGLSYNEQFF.

There are a few counts of this clone. The chain carries TRBV7-9 and TRBJ2-3; 10 bases are shared with TRBD2. V lost 5 bases to trimming and J lost 5 bases; unmatched junction nucleotides: 13. This CDR3 has 17 amino acids. Germline CDR1 and CDR2: SEHNR and FQNEAQ (reference sequence). The DNA of the CDR3 is TGTGCCAGCAGCCTGATTGGCACTAGCGGGGCCCTAGATACGCAGTATTTT. Its protein product is CASSLIGTSGALDTQYF.

The V call is TRBV6-5, the J call TRBJ1-2, with D possibly TRBD1 on 5 matching bases. CDR3 length: 16 amino acids. Germline-derived CDR1 and CDR2 are MNHEY and SVGAGI. V was trimmed by 1 base and J by 3 bases, leaving 15 bases between them. The CDR3, as DNA: TGTGCCAGCAGTTACTATTGGAGGGGCCCGGACTATGGCTACACCTTC. Translation: CASSYYWRGPDYGYTF.

This clone was found a few times. The genes are TRBV29-1 and TRBJ1-1; 9 bases are shared with TRBD1. The J segment lost 6 bases and the V segment lost 7 bases, leaving 18 bases of the junction unmatched. This CDR3 has 16 amino acids. Germline lookup yields CDR1 SQVTM and CDR2 ANQGSEA. The CDR3 is CSGDDPWTGASPEAFF. The CDR3 DNA reads as TGCAGCGGGGATGACCCCTGGACAGGGGCTTCTCCTGAAGCTTTCTTT.

The chain carries TRBV7-9 and TRBJ1-3, with D unresolved. Trimming stripped 4 bases from V and 4 bases from J, with 14 bases between. The CDR3 runs 15 residues. Germline CDR1 SEHNR, CDR2 FQNEAQ (reference sequence). As DNA, the CDR3 is TGTGCCAGCAGCTACTTCCAGCGTTCCGGAAACACCATATATTTT. This encodes CASSYFQRSGNTIYF.

This chain links TRBV9 with TRBJ1-2; a weak D match, TRBD1 (5 bases). Germline V gene lookup returns CDR1 SGDLS and CDR2 YYNGEE. V dropped 4 bases and J dropped 8 bases, with 12 bases sitting between them. The CDR3 is 12 residues long. The CDR3, as DNA: TGTGCCAGCAGCCAACCCTCAGGGGGCTACACCTTC. As protein: CASSQPSGGYTF. Combining the CDR3 with reference TRBV9 and TRBJ1-2 gives the whole variable domain DSGVTQTPKHLITATGQRVTLRCSPRSGDLSVYWYQQSLDQGLQFLIQYYNGEERAKGNILERFSAQQFPDLHSELNLSSLELGDSALYFCASSQPSGGYTFGSGTRLTVV.

The chain joins TRBV27 to TRBJ2-7, with TRBD1 matching 9 bases. The V gene end was trimmed by 2 bases and the J gene end by 7 bases; junction bases not matched to a gene: 6. The CDR3 has 14 amino acids. Germline assignment: CDR1 MNHEY and CDR2 SMNVEV (reference sequence). The CDR3: CASSLQDRGEEQYF. For the CDR3, the DNA is TGTGCCAGCAGTTTACAGGACAGGGGTGAAGAGCAGTACTTC.

This clone has only a few counts. This chain connects TRBV9 to TRBJ2-3; TRBD2 agrees at 9 bases. The CDR3 is made up of 16 amino acids. Trimming cost V 2 bases and J 0 bases; bases outside gene matches: 4. From germline, CDR1 is SGDLS and CDR2 YYNGEE. CDR3 coding DNA: TGTGCCAGCAGCGTGGGAACTAGCGGGAGCACAGATACGCAGTATTTT. Protein sequence: CASSVGTSGSTDTQYF.

In its sample, this clone was seen a few times. This chain links TRBV9 with TRBJ1-1; 7 bases match TRBD1. CDR1 is SGDLS, CDR2 YYNGEE, per germline. This CDR3 has 14 amino acids. V lost 0 bases, J lost 14 bases, and 13 bases stayed unmatched. CDR3 residues: CASSVGYSEGQIFF. Here the CDR3 DNA reads TGTGCCAGCAGCGTAGGATATAGCGAGGGACAGATATTCTTT.

The genes are TRBV7-2 and TRBJ1-2, with 10 bases matching TRBD1. The CDR3 has 13 residues. Losses at the gene ends were 4 bases for V and 5 bases for J; bases not matched to a gene: 1. CDR1 SGHTA and CDR2 FQGNSA come from the germline V gene. The CDR3 sequence: CASSSGQGYGYTF. DNA for the CDR3: TGTGCCAGCAGCTCGGGACAGGGGTATGGCTACACCTTC.

The chain uses TRBV6-5 and TRBJ1-1, with 7 bases that match TRBD1. Germline assignment: CDR1 MNHEY and CDR2 SVGAGI. The CDR3 contains 15 residues. V shed 5 bases, J shed 0 bases, and the junction held 6 bases outside the gene matches. The CDR3 here is CASSPTTGLNTEAFF. In nucleotides, the CDR3 is TGTGCCAGCAGTCCCACGACAGGGCTGAACACTGAAGCTTTCTTT.

The chain recombines TRBV27 with TRBJ2-3, with TRBD2 matching over 13 bases. V lost 6 bases and J lost 5; bases outside the gene matches: 14. Germline-derived CDR1 and CDR2 are MNHEY and SMNVEV (reference sequence). CDR3 length: 18 amino acids. The CDR3 region is CASSTIPTSGGPLDTQYF. The CDR3 DNA reads as TGTGCCAGCAGCACCATACCGACTAGCGGGGGGCCCTTAGATACGCAGTATTTT.